Below are 15 T cell receptor beta chains sequenced from a single sample in a study of T cell changes during pregnancy in multiple sclerosis. Assay used: immunoSEQ multiplex PCR; TCRdb lists only in-frame clones, some missing. The repertoire consists of fewer than 60,000 clones, with around 93% occurring once and the leading ten covering roughly 3.5%. Sample: peripheral blood, taken after pregnancy. These receptor sequences come from a female donor in good health, enrolled as a control in a pregnancy study.

The genes are TRBV4-2 and TRBJ1-5; TRBD1 is a possible D gene (5 bases). The CDR3 totals 18 residues. Germline V gives CDR1 LGHNA, CDR2 YNFKEQ. The germline V and J ends were trimmed by 4 bases and 6 bases, with 25 bases remaining between them. The CDR3 here is CASSPPQGMDPTSQPQHF. In nucleotides, the CDR3 is TGTGCCAGCAGCCCCCCGCAGGGTATGGACCCCACGAGTCAGCCCCAGCATTTT.

As DNA, the CDR3 is TGTGCCAGCAGTTTACCCGGGACAGGCTACCAGTACTTC. Residues: CASSLPGTGYQYF. The V and J genes are TRBV28 and TRBJ2-5; 8 nucleotides agree with TRBD1. From germline, CDR1 is MDHEN and CDR2 SYDVKM. V gave up 2 bases and J gave up 10 bases; unmatched junction bases: 6. The CDR3 is 13 residues long.

The chain has TRBV15 and TRBJ1-2; D uncertain. The germline V and J ends were trimmed by 6 bases and 2 bases, with 10 bases remaining between them. The CDR3 extends over 13 amino acids. Per germline, CDR1 LNHNV and CDR2 YYDKDF (reference sequence). Here the CDR3 DNA reads TGTGCCACCAGATCCCACAGAAACTATGGCTACACCTTC. Its translation: CATRSHRNYGYTF.

In the case of this clone: Additional DNA sequences in this sample encode the identical CDR3. The chain employs TRBV11-2 and TRBJ2-2, with D possibly matching TRBD1 (5 bases). The CDR3 totals 16 residues. From germline, CDR1 is SGHAT and CDR2 FQNNGV. The ends were cut back, 1 base at V and 1 base at J, with 10 bases in the middle. In DNA form, the CDR3 reads TGTGCCAGCAGCTTAGCTAGGCAGGGGAACACCGGGGAGCTGTTTTTT. This translates into CASSLARQGNTGELFF.

The chain has TRBV15 and TRBJ1-4; the D is unclear. The ends were cut back, 0 bases at V and 3 bases at J, with 8 bases in the middle. The CDR3 is 15 residues long. Germline V CDR1 and CDR2: LNHNV, YYDKDF (reference sequence). The CDR3: CATSRDAGSNEKLFF. In DNA form, the CDR3 reads TGTGCCACCAGCAGAGATGCGGGGTCTAATGAAAAACTGTTTTTT.

This chain joins TRBV6-5 and TRBJ2-7; 7 bases fit TRBD2. The CDR3 covers 15 residues. J gave up 3 bases and V 5 bases, and 10 bases lay outside the gene matches. Germline values: CDR1 MNHEY, CDR2 SVGAGI. CDR3 sequence: CASSLQRGPHYEQYF. The CDR3 nucleotides read TGTGCCAGCAGTCTTCAGCGGGGCCCGCACTACGAGCAGTACTTC.

This clone occurred a few times. The CDR3 is CASAVFASSYNEQFF. CDR3 DNA: TGTGCCAGCGCCGTATTCGCTAGCTCCTACAATGAGCAGTTCTTC. The chain links TRBV7-2 to TRBJ2-1; D ambiguous. Germline lookup yields CDR1 SGHTA and CDR2 FQGNSA. The CDR3 covers 15 residues. V lost 8 bases, J lost 0 bases, and 14 bases lay in between. Drawing the rest from reference TRBV7-2 and TRBJ2-1, the complete variable domain is GAGVSQSPSNKVTEKGKDVELRCDPISGHTALYWYRQSLGQGLEFLIYFQGNSAPDKSGLPSDRFSAERTGGSVSTLTIQRTQQEDSAVYLCASAVFASSYNEQFFGPGTRLTVL.

The chain joins TRBV9 to TRBJ2-3; 8 nucleotides align to TRBD1. After removal of 3 bases from V and 2 bases from J, the junction contained 5 bases not matched to a gene. Germline V gene lookup returns CDR1 SGDLS and CDR2 YYNGEE. CDR3 size: 15 residues. CDR3 sequence: CASSARTGITDTQYF. CDR3 DNA sequence: TGTGCCAGCAGCGCCAGGACAGGGATCACAGATACGCAGTATTTT. The whole variable domain, remainder taken from reference TRBV9 and TRBJ2-3, is DSGVTQTPKHLITATGQRVTLRCSPRSGDLSVYWYQQSLDQGLQFLIQYYNGEERAKGNILERFSAQQFPDLHSELNLSSLELGDSALYFCASSARTGITDTQYFGPGTRLTVL.

The CDR3 coding sequence is TGTGCCAGTAGTATACCCCAGGGTTCAACTAATGAAAAACTGTTTTTT. This codes for CASSIPQGSTNEKLFF. V and J are TRBV19 and TRBJ1-4; weak D call: TRBD1 (5 bases). This CDR3 has 16 amino acids. V lost 2 bases, J lost 0 bases, and 10 bases lay in between. Germline CDR1 LNHDA, CDR2 SQIVND (reference sequence).

The chain has TRBV4-2 and TRBJ2-2; 7 bases match TRBD1. The CDR3 sequence is 15 residues long. From germline, CDR1 is LGHNA and CDR2 YNFKEQ. V lost 4 bases, J lost 4 bases, and 6 bases stayed unmatched. Here the CDR3 reads CASSPRQGSTGELFF. The CDR3 DNA is TGTGCCAGCAGCCCGAGACAGGGATCCACCGGGGAGCTGTTTTTT.

This sequence joins TRBV28 and TRBJ2-7; the D gene is possibly TRBD1 (5 bases). The CDR3 spans 19 residues. Germline V gene lookup returns CDR1 MDHEN and CDR2 SYDVKM. V lost 3 bases and J 3 bases, leaving 27 bases between the germline ends. The CDR3 nucleotides read TGTGCCAGCAGTTTGGGGCACGGACAAGACCTGTTAATGGGCTACGAGCAGTACTTC. Its protein is CASSLGHGQDLLMGYEQYF.

The rearrangement uses TRBV19 and TRBJ1-1, with 8 bases aligning to TRBD1. The CDR3 is 14 residues long. Germline V gene lookup returns CDR1 LNHDA and CDR2 SQIVND (reference sequence). V shed 5 bases and J 6 bases; nucleotides not matched to a gene: 8. CDR3 amino acids: CASSSGTGDPEAFF. The CDR3 DNA is TGTGCCAGTAGTTCCGGGACAGGAGATCCTGAAGCTTTCTTT.

This clone appeared once. This sequence joins TRBV7-9 and TRBJ1-2, with 9 bases lining up with TRBD1. The germline CDR1 and CDR2 sequences are SEHNR and FQNEAQ (reference sequence). The CDR3 runs 17 residues. Unmatched junction bases numbered 12, after V lost 2 bases and J lost 5 bases. The CDR3 DNA reads TGTGCCAGCAGCTTAAAGGTGGGACAGGGTCAAGGTTATGGCTACACCTTC. This encodes CASSLKVGQGQGYGYTF.

This chain joins TRBV5-1 and TRBJ2-1, with D perhaps TRBD1 (7 bases). The ends were cut back, 0 bases at V and 5 bases at J, with 24 bases in the middle. CDR1 and CDR2 (germline): SGHRS, YFSETQ. The CDR3 is made up of 19 amino acids. The CDR3 DNA sequence: TGCGCCAGCAGCTTGGCCATGGGAAGACAGGGTATAGCGGACAATGAGCAGTTCTTC. It yields the protein CASSLAMGRQGIADNEQFF.

This chain's CDR3 is CSVGGQGVSYEQYF. The CDR3 region has the DNA TGCAGCGTTGGAGGACAGGGGGTATCCTACGAGCAGTACTTC. The chain couples TRBV29-1 to TRBJ2-7, with 10 bases identical to TRBD1. CDR1 is SQVTM and CDR2 is ANQGSEA in the germline V gene. This CDR3 is built from 14 residues. Germline trimming cut 4 bases from V and 1 base from J; bases unmatched to any gene: 4.